This is a list of T cell receptor beta chains from one sample in a study of T-cell reconstitution after alpha-beta-depleted transplantation in children. TCRdb processed the PCR reads anew with MiXCR; each CDR3 protein has one entry. The sample yields about 160,000 distinct CDR3 sequences, more than 9.5% seen once. The sequencing used PBMCs, collected before TCRalphabeta/CD19-depleted stem cell transplant. The receptors stem from a boy younger than 10 with acute myeloid leukemia, due to receive a stem cell transplant. Both conserved end residues are trimmed from each CDR3.

V gene	J gene	CDR3 protein
TRBV20-1	TRBJ2-6	SAEGLAGLSGANVLT
TRBV29-1	TRBJ2-1	SVVGLAVDEQF
TRBV6-7	TRBJ1-5	ASILGNQPQH
TRBV5-1	TRBJ2-3	ASSFTGDGDTQY
TRBV25-1	TRBJ1-1	ASIDWTGLDTEAF
TRBV12-3/TRBV12-4	TRBJ2-1	ASSFSGGGNEQF
TRBV4-2	TRBJ1-6	ASSQRGGLGSPLH
TRBV18	TRBJ2-5	ASSPGRDQETQY
TRBV11-2	TRBJ1-2	ASSQGQGGYT
TRBV6-1	TRBJ1-1	ASTPFGEGTEAF
TRBV29-1	TRBJ1-5	SVEDENRDQPQH
TRBV20-1	TRBJ2-6	SAIEGSSGANVLT
TRBV7-9	TRBJ2-3	ASSRGADTDTQY
TRBV12-3/TRBV12-4	TRBJ2-1	ASRGRGAYNEQF
TRBV3-1	TRBJ1-1	ASRKQGNTEAF
TRBV27	TRBJ2-3	ASSSWTSGGTDTQY
TRBV4-1	TRBJ2-1	ASNGGLAGFNEQF
TRBV28	TRBJ2-7	ASRTGQGWEQY
TRBV2	TRBJ1-1	ASSSGQAMNTEAF
TRBV12-3/TRBV12-4	TRBJ2-2	ASSPLLSGELF
TRBV5-1	TRBJ1-6	ASSLEIQGNNSPLH
TRBV20-1	TRBJ1-5	CARRRGPNTGNQPQH
TRBV11-2	TRBJ1-4	ASSSGGEKLF
TRBV25-1	TRBJ2-3	ASSVTGMAQY
TRBV5-5	TRBJ2-1	ASSSGTGLVIYNEQF
TRBV19	TRBJ1-5	ASSIDWNQPQH
TRBV28	TRBJ1-3	ASRPQSSGNTIY
TRBV5-1	TRBJ2-3	ASSLALDTDTQY
TRBV9	TRBJ1-5	ASSTSTGIRMRRPQPQH
TRBV12-3/TRBV12-4	TRBJ2-3	ASSLWGGLALADTQY
TRBV29-1	TRBJ1-1	SVEGEGGVNTEAF
TRBV4-1	TRBJ2-1	ASSPSSGGMNEQF
TRBV7-8	TRBJ2-5	ASSRGRTQETQY
TRBV20-1	TRBJ2-2	SARGPDSNTGELF
TRBV7-8	TRBJ1-3	ASSYRSATGGYGNTIY
TRBV20-1	TRBJ2-5	SARESPLAGGLYPFQETQY
TRBV14	TRBJ2-1	ASSQDWLGNEQF
TRBV10-3	TRBJ2-3	AISESVDTQY
TRBV15	TRBJ2-3	ATSRPGGASTDTQY
TRBV11-2	TRBJ1-6	ASRRVQGLNSPLH
TRBV20-1	TRBJ2-3	SASGSRTDTQY
TRBV7-9	TRBJ2-2	ASSPDSRARLAGELF